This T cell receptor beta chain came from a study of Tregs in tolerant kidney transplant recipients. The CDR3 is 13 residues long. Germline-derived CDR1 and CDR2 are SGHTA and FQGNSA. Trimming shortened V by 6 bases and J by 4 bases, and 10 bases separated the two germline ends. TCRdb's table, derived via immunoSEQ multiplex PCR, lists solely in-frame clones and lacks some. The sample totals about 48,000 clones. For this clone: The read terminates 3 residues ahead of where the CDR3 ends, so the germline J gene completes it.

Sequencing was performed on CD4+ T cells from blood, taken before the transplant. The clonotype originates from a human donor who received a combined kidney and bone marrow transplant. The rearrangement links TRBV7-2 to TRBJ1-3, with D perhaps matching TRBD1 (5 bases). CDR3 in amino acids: CASRLTGGNTIYF. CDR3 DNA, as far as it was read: TGTGCCAGCAGACTAACAGGCGGAAACACC.